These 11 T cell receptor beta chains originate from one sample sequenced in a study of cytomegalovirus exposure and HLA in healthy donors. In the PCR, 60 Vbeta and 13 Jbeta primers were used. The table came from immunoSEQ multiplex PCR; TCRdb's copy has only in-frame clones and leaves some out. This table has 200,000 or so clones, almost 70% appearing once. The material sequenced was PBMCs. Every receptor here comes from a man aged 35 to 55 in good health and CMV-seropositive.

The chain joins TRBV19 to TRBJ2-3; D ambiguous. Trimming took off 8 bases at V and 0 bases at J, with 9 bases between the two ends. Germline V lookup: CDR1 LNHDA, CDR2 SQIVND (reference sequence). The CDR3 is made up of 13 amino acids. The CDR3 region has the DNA TGTGCCAGTCGTGTCGGGAGCACAGATACGCAGTATTTT. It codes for CASRVGSTDTQYF.

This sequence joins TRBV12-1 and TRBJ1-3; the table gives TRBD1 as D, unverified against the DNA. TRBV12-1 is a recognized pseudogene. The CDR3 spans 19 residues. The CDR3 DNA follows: TGTGCCAGCAGCCGCCCCGGACAGGGGAAATCATACTCTGGAAACACCATATATTTT. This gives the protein CASSRPGQGKSYSGNTIYF.

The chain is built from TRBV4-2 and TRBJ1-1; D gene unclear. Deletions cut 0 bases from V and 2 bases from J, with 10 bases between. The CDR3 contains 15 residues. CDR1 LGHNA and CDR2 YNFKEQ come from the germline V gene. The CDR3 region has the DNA TGTGCCAGCAGCCAAGAGTGGAGGCCCAACACTGAAGCTTTCTTT. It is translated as CASSQEWRPNTEAFF.

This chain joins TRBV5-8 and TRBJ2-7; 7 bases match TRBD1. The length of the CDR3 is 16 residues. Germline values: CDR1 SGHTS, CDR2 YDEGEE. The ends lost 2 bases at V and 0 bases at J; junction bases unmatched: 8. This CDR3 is CASSFLGGLNSYEQYF. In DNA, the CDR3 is TGTGCCAGCAGCTTTCTAGGGGGCTTGAACTCCTACGAGCAGTACTTC.

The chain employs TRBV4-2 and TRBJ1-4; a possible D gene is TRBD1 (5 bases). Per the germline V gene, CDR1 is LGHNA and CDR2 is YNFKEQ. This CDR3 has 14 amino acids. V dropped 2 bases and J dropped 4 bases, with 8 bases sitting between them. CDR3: CASSQNRNNEKLFF. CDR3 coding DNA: TGTGCCAGCAGCCAAAACAGGAATAATGAAAAACTGTTTTTT.

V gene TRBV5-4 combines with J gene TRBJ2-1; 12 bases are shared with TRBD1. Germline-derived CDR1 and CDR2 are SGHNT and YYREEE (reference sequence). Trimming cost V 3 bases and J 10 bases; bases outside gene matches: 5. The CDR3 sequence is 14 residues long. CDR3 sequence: CASSSGTGGDEQFF. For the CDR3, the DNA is TGTGCCAGCAGCTCGGGGACAGGGGGCGACGAGCAGTTCTTC. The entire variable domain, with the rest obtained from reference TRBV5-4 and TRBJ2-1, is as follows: ETGVTQSPTHLIKTRGQQVTLRCSSQSGHNTVSWYQQALGQGPQFIFQYYREEENGRGNFPPRFSGLQFPNYSSELNVNALELDDSALYLCASSSGTGGDEQFFGPGTRLTVL.

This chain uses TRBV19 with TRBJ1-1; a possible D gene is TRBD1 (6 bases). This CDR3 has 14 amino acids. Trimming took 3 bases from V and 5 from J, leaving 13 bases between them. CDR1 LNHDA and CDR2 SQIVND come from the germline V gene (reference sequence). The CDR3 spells CASSIAGVETEAFF. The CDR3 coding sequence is TGTGCCAGTAGTATTGCAGGGGTAGAGACTGAAGCTTTCTTT. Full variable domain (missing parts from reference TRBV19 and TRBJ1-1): DGGITQSPKYLFRKEGQNVTLSCEQNLNHDAMYWYRQDPGQGLRLIYYSQIVNDFQKGDIAEGYSVSREKKESFPLTVTSAQKNPTAFYLCASSIAGVETEAFFGQGTRLTVV.

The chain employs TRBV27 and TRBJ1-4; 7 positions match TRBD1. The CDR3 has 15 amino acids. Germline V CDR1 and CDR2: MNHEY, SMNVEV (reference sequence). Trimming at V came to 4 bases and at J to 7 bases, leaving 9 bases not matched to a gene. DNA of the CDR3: TGTGCCAGCAGTTCCGGCGACAGGGTTGGTGAAAAACTGTTTTTT. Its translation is CASSSGDRVGEKLFF.

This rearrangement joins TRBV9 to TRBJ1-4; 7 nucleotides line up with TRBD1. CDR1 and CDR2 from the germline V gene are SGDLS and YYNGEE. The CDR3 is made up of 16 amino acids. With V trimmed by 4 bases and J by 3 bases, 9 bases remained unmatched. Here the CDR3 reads CASSSDRLTSNEKLFF. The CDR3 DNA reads TGTGCCAGCAGCTCGGACAGGTTGACGTCTAATGAAAAACTGTTTTTT.

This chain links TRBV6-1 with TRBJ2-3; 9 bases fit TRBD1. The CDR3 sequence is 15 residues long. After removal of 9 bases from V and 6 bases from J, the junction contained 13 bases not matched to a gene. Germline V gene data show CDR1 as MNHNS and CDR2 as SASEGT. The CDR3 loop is CASTGTGLFLDTQYF. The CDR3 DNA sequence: TGTGCCAGTACCGGGACAGGGCTTTTTTTGGATACGCAGTATTTT.

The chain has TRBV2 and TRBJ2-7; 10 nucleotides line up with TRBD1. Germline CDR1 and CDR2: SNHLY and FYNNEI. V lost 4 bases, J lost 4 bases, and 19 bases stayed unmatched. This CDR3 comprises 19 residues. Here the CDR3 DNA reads TGTGCCAGCAGTGCCGAGACAGGGGGCTGGGGGGGCCTAGGATACGAGCAGTACTTC. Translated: CASSAETGGWGGLGYEQYF.